The 18 T cell receptor beta chains below come from one sample, sequenced in a study of blood T cell repertoires in COVID-19 (TCRdb year 2020). Library prep was done by the immunoSEQ multiplex PCR assay. TCRdb obtained this table from immuneACCESS and retained in-frame rearrangements with V and J assigned. These tables miss some clones; where compared with another copy, unresolved V genes account for less than half of the shortfall, and the remainder is unexplained. Within this sample are about 130,000 clones, with around four fifths of them counted one time only. The ten top clones hold roughly 10% of the sample. Sequenced material: peripheral blood. The receptors shown here come from a man between 60 and 75 years old with acute or convalescent COVID-19.

The rearrangement links TRBV27 to TRBJ2-7; weak D call: TRBD1 (6 bases). The germline V and J ends were trimmed by 5 bases and 1 base, with 15 bases remaining between them. The CDR3 contains 15 residues. Germline lookup yields CDR1 MNHEY and CDR2 SMNVEV (reference sequence). CDR3 in DNA: TGTGCCAGCAGTCGGCACCTGACAGGTTCCTACGAGCAGTACTTC. Residues: CASSRHLTGSYEQYF.

This clone was detected a few times. The genes are TRBV6-6 and TRBJ1-4, with TRBD1 identical over 7 bases. The CDR3 sequence is 14 residues long. The germline CDR1 and CDR2 sequences are MNHNY and SVGAGI (reference sequence). With V trimmed by 6 bases and J by 4 bases, 5 bases remained unmatched. The CDR3 DNA sequence: TGTGCCAGCAGGGTGGGACAGATTAATGAAAAACTGTTTTTT. Amino acids: CASRVGQINEKLFF.

The chain recombines TRBV5-1 with TRBJ1-1; a weak D match, TRBD1 (6 bases). V lost 4 bases to trimming and J lost 4 bases, with 17 bases between them. CDR3 length: 15 amino acids. CDR1 is SGHRS and CDR2 is YFSETQ in the germline V gene. DNA for the CDR3: TGCGCCAGCAGCCTGCAGGGGTATATTGGCACTGAAGCTTTCTTT. Translation: CASSLQGYIGTEAFF. The full variable domain, in which reference TRBV5-1 and TRBJ1-1 provide the parts outside the CDR3, is KAGVTQTPRYLIKTRGQQVTLSCSPISGHRSVSWYQQTPGQGLQFLFEYFSETQRNKGNFPGRFSGRQFSNSRSEMNVSTLELGDSALYLCASSLQGYIGTEAFFGQGTRLTVV.

The J gene is TRBJ2-7, the V gene TRBV7-3; D may be TRBD1 (5 bases). Trimming left V 1 base short and J 3 bases short, with 13 bases between. The length of the CDR3 is 15 residues. The germline V gene encodes CDR1 SGHTA and CDR2 FQGTGA. CDR3 DNA sequence: TGTGCCAGCAGCTTAAGCTTCGGGCAGGGCTACGAGCAGTACTTC. Its translation is CASSLSFGQGYEQYF.

DNA for the CDR3: TGTGCCAGTAGTATAGTAGGGACAGCAAATTTCGAGCAGTACTTC. Translation gives CASSIVGTANFEQYF. The chain combines TRBV19 with TRBJ2-7; 7 bases align to TRBD1. Per the germline V gene, CDR1 is LNHDA and CDR2 is SQIVND (reference sequence). This CDR3 has 15 residues. With V trimmed by 1 base and J by 6 bases, 9 bases remained unmatched.

This clone has just one count. Other DNA sequences in this sample translate to the same CDR3. The chain carries TRBV5-1 and TRBJ1-5, with TRBD1 as a possible D gene (5 bases). CDR3 length equals 14 residues. V lost 4 bases to trimming and J lost 4 bases, with 12 bases between them. Germline CDR1 SGHRS, CDR2 YFSETQ. The CDR3, as DNA: TGCGCCAGCAGCCCCGGGCAGGGTAATCAGCCCCAGCATTTT. As protein: CASSPGQGNQPQHF.

This clone was detected only a few times. The chain couples TRBV4-1 to TRBJ2-5, with a weak D call TRBD2 (6 bases). V lost 2 bases and J lost 2, with 12 bases in between. This CDR3 is 15 amino acids long. Germline values: CDR1 MGHRA, CDR2 YSYEKL. CDR3 sequence: CASSQRGLSQETQYF. CDR3 DNA sequence: TGCGCCAGCAGCCAACGGGGGTTAAGTCAAGAGACCCAGTACTTC.

The V and J genes are TRBV5-1 and TRBJ1-3; TRBD1 is a possible D gene (5 bases). This CDR3 comprises 15 residues. V lost 3 bases and J lost 1, with 11 bases in between. Germline loops: CDR1 SGHRS, CDR2 YFSETQ. In DNA form, the CDR3 reads TGCGCCAGCAGCTCGGACACCGCTTCTGGAAACACCATATATTTT. The encoded protein is CASSSDTASGNTIYF. Using reference TRBV5-1 and TRBJ1-3 for the parts outside the CDR3, the full variable domain is KAGVTQTPRYLIKTRGQQVTLSCSPISGHRSVSWYQQTPGQGLQFLFEYFSETQRNKGNFPGRFSGRQFSNSRSEMNVSTLELGDSALYLCASSSDTASGNTIYFGEGSWLTVV.

The chain combines TRBV30 with TRBJ2-3; TRBD2 aligns across 14 bases. The length of the CDR3 is 16 residues. Per the germline V gene, CDR1 is GTSNPN and CDR2 is SVGIG (reference sequence). V gave up 8 bases and J gave up 2 bases; unmatched junction bases: 9. The chain's CDR3 is CALTGTSGSLTDTQYF. As DNA, the CDR3 is TGTGCCCTGACCGGGACTAGCGGGAGTCTCACAGATACGCAGTATTTT. Together with reference TRBV30 and TRBJ2-3, the CDR3 gives the full variable domain: SQTIHQWPATLVQPVGSPLSLECTVEGTSNPNLYWYRQAAGRGLQLLFYSVGIGQISSEVPQNLSASRPQDRQFILSSKKLLLSDSGFYLCALTGTSGSLTDTQYFGPGTRLTVL.

The V and J genes are TRBV3-1 (or the pseudogene TRBV3-2) and TRBJ1-1, with D maybe TRBD1 (6 bases). There are 12 residues in the CDR3. V was shortened by 6 bases and J by 8 bases, with 13 bases between the two germline ends. Germline assignment: CDR1 LGHDT and CDR2 YNNKEL (reference sequence). CDR3 coding DNA: TGTGCCAGCAGTAGAGCTGGGGGCGAAGCTTTCTTT. It yields the protein CASSRAGGEAFF.

V is TRBV23-1 and J is TRBJ2-7; D might be TRBD1 (5 bases). TRBV23-1 is assigned to the ORF class and has an uncertain function. The CDR3 extends over 15 amino acids. Trimming stripped 3 bases from V and 2 bases from J, with 14 bases between. DNA for the CDR3: TGCGCCAGCAGTCATGACCCCAGGGCCCCCTACGAGCAGTACTTC. It specifies CASSHDPRAPYEQYF.

The chain recombines TRBV5-8 with TRBJ2-3, with D hard to call. The V gene lost 0 bases and the J gene lost 1 base, with 9 bases spanning the gap. The CDR3 sequence is 15 residues long. Germline values: CDR1 SGHTS, CDR2 YDEGEE. The CDR3 loop is CASSLGAERTDTQYF. The CDR3 DNA is TGTGCCAGCAGCTTGGGGGCAGAACGCACAGATACGCAGTATTTT.

V and J are TRBV7-2 and TRBJ2-1, with D uncertain. Trimming took 1 base from V and 5 from J, leaving 9 bases between them. CDR3 size: 14 residues. Germline CDR1 reads SGHTA; CDR2 reads FQGNSA. The CDR3 here is CASSLGSNHNEQFF. Written as DNA, the CDR3 is TGTGCCAGCAGCTTAGGGAGCAACCACAATGAGCAGTTCTTC.

The chain employs TRBV6-1 and TRBJ1-2; the D gene is possibly TRBD1 (5 bases). This CDR3 has 16 residues. Germline CDR1 MNHNS, CDR2 SASEGT. The V end lost 4 bases, the J end lost 1 base, and 16 bases lay between the germline ends. CDR3: CASSGGDPRHNYGYTF. The CDR3 DNA reads TGTGCCAGCAGTGGGGGGGATCCGCGGCATAACTATGGCTACACCTTC.

The rearrangement uses TRBV7-9 and TRBJ1-1; no firm D call. The germline V and J ends were trimmed by 3 bases and 11 bases, with 22 bases remaining between them. CDR3 size: 15 residues. Germline loops: CDR1 SEHNR, CDR2 FQNEAQ (reference sequence). Written as DNA, the CDR3 is TGTGCCAGCAGCTTTTACCAGCCTCAGAGGGCCCGGGCTTTCTTT. This sequence encodes CASSFYQPQRARAFF. The full variable domain, rest sourced from reference TRBV7-9 and TRBJ1-1, is DTGVSQNPRHKITKRGQNVTFRCDPISEHNRLYWYRQTLGQGPEFLTYFQNEAQLEKSRLLSDRFSAERPKGSFSTLEIQRTEQGDSAMYLCASSFYQPQRARAFFGQGTRLTVV.

The rearrangement joins TRBV13 to TRBJ2-3; the D is unclear. The germline V and J ends were trimmed by 1 base and 0 bases, with 8 bases remaining between them. The CDR3 consists of 15 residues. Germline V gene sequence: CDR1 PRHDT, CDR2 FYEKMQ (reference sequence). The CDR3 sequence is CASSLASPSTDTQYF. The CDR3 DNA follows: TGTGCCAGCAGCTTAGCTTCCCCCAGCACAGATACGCAGTATTTT. Full variable domain (missing parts from reference TRBV13 and TRBJ2-3): AAGVIQSPRHLIKEKRETATLKCYPIPRHDTVYWYQQGPGQDPQFLISFYEKMQSDKGSIPDRFSAQQFSDYHSELNMSSLELGDSALYFCASSLASPSTDTQYFGPGTRLTVL.

The V gene is TRBV12-5, the J gene TRBJ1-3; TRBD1 might be the D (5 bases). The V gene's germline CDR1 is LGHNT and CDR2 FRNRAP. V was shortened by 4 bases and J by 4 bases, with 11 bases between the two germline ends. The length of the CDR3 is 14 residues. CDR3 nucleotide sequence: TGTGCTAGTGGTTCCCAGGGTCTCGGAAACACCATATATTTT. Protein: CASGSQGLGNTIYF.

The chain has TRBV29-1 and TRBJ2-7; D is possibly TRBD2 (6 bases). The CDR3 has 15 residues. The germline V and J ends were trimmed by 6 bases and 0 bases, with 18 bases remaining between them. In germline, CDR1 is SQVTM, CDR2 ANQGSEA. Here the CDR3 reads CSVRGGWDHSYEQYF. DNA of the CDR3: TGCAGCGTGAGGGGAGGTTGGGACCACTCCTACGAGCAGTACTTC.